This T cell receptor (beta chain) is drawn from a study of blood T cells in healthy people across ages. The CDR3 consists of 16 residues. Germline CDR1 is SGHRS and CDR2 is YFSETQ. J was trimmed by 6 bases and V by 0 bases; bases with no gene match: 9. Many counts were recorded for this clonotype. The antigen is unknown. Overall study results and limits: Getting older went along with TCR beta diversity per million T cells dropping roughly linearly.

The authors ran a second PCR of 7 to 11 cycles using a sample-barcoded 5' primer and a J-beta primer mix. Every molecule of cDNA carried a tag from a template-switch adaptor with 12 random nucleotides. Each CDR3 protein gets one entry after TCRdb re-called the 5' RACE reads with MiXCR. The sample holds some 1 million distinct CDR3 sequences, 40% to 55% seen once. The source material was blood. The genes are TRBV5-1 and TRBJ2-1, with 7 bases identical to TRBD2. The TCR originated in an older woman in good health. In DNA, the CDR3 is TGCGCCAGCAGCTTGGGAGCGTCTAGCGGATCCAATGAGCAGTTCTTC. It is translated as CASSLGASSGSNEQFF.